This TCR beta chain was captured in a study of vaccination and CD4 T cells after COVID-19. An Oncomine TCR Beta short-read assay was used to sequence the DNA from cultured CD4+ T cells. From the PCR reads, TCRdb called clonotypes with MiXCR, one entry per CDR3 protein. This sample has tens of thousands of distinct CDR3 sequences, with approximately 56% found just once. On this clonotype: No antigen is known for it.

Study-level results: Spike mono-reactivity held for 304 of 307 vaccine-specific clones in convalescent patients.

Indicated treatment: roughly 10-day PBMC culture with coronavirus spike peptide pools or control peptides (ViraFEST assay). Positive PCR tests were logged from March through December 2020, ahead of US Alpha, Beta and Delta variants. Sequenced: CD4+ T cells from blood, cultured in vitro. This clonotype was sampled from a human donor who had recovered from COVID-19.

CDR3 amino acids: CASSYQGFLQETQYF. CDR3 bases: TGTGCCAGCAGTTACCAGGGATTTCTCCAAGAGACCCAGTACTTC. The J gene is TRBJ2-5, the V gene TRBV6-2 or TRBV6-3; D possibly corresponds to TRBD1 (5 bases). The CDR3 totals 15 residues. The germline CDR1 and CDR2 sequences are MNHEY and SVGEGT. V was clipped by 2 bases and J by 1 base, with 11 bases between them.